The 21 T cell receptor beta chains given below trace back to one sample, sequenced in a study of response to subunit inactivated influenza vaccine. One entry per CDR3 protein, called by TCRdb with MiXCR from the RT-PCR reads. The sample yields 650,000 to 800,000 distinct CDR3 sequences, 11% to 15% seen once. This sample comprised PBMCs from blood, obtained roughly 15 days before vaccination. The receptor source for this set is a man between 50 and 59 years old who received an inactivated influenza vaccine.

Only a few counts were recorded for this clonotype. This chain connects TRBV6-5 to TRBJ2-7; D gene unclear. This CDR3 contains 15 residues. V dropped 2 bases and J dropped 8 bases, with 19 bases sitting between them. Germline V lookup: CDR1 MNHEY, CDR2 SVGAGI. CDR3 sequence (DNA): TGTGCCAGCAGTTACGCCCCGAACAGAGTTCGGCAGCAGTACTTC. Translated: CASSYAPNRVRQQYF.

Concerning this clonotype itself: A read error may produce the germline difference seen at one junction end. The chain joins TRBV4-3 to TRBJ1-2; D unclear. This CDR3 is built from 15 residues. In germline, CDR1 is LGHNA, CDR2 YSLEER. CDR3 nucleotide sequence: TGCACCAGCAGCCTTCAGATTTCGCCTAACTATGGCTACACCTTC. Protein product: CTSSLQISPNYGYTF.

This rearrangement joins TRBV3-1 to TRBJ2-3; D not certain. CDR1 and CDR2 (germline): LGHDT, YNNKEL (reference sequence). This CDR3 spans 16 amino acids. V was trimmed by 0 bases and J by 0 bases, leaving 10 bases between them. The CDR3 sequence: CASSQDLGTSTDTQYF. CDR3 in DNA: TGTGCCAGCAGCCAAGACCTAGGCACTAGCACAGATACGCAGTATTTT.

This clonotype was observed a handful of times. The chain couples TRBV5-1 to TRBJ2-2; unclear D gene. Looked up from germline, CDR1 is SGHRS and CDR2 is YFSETQ. Trimming took 0 bases from V and 7 from J, leaving 10 bases between them. The CDR3 has 14 residues. The CDR3 DNA follows: TGCGCCAGCAGCTTGGCAGAGACAATCGGGGAGCTGTTTTTT. The encoded protein is CASSLAETIGELFF.

This clonotype has more than one count but fewer than ten. The J gene is TRBJ2-2, the V gene TRBV11-2; D unresolved. The V and J ends lost 3 bases and 6 bases respectively, with 5 bases between them. The CDR3 has 12 amino acids. The germline CDR1 and CDR2 sequences are SGHAT and FQNNGV. CDR3 nucleotide sequence: TGTGCCAGCAGCTTTATCCCCGGGGAGCTGTTTTTT. Its protein is CASSFIPGELFF.

This clonotype was seen only a few times. The chain has TRBV12-3 or TRBV12-4 and TRBJ1-1; D remains ambiguous. There are 13 residues in the CDR3. Trimming stripped 7 bases from V and 3 bases from J, with 12 bases between. CDR3 residues: CASTKVIDTEAFF. The CDR3 region has the DNA TGTGCCAGCACTAAAGTAATTGACACTGAAGCTTTCTTT.

The sample holds a few counts of this clonotype. The V gene is TRBV5-8, the J gene TRBJ1-4; 11 nucleotides agree with TRBD1. The trim removed 4 bases at V and 8 bases at J, leaving 10 bases unmatched. There are 16 residues in the CDR3. The V gene's germline CDR1 is SGHTS and CDR2 YDEGEE. This CDR3 is CASSIRRTGGEEKLFF. In DNA form, the CDR3 reads TGTGCCAGCAGCATACGACGGACAGGGGGCGAGGAAAAACTGTTTTTT.

The J gene is TRBJ1-1, the V gene TRBV4-3, with TRBD1 identical over 8 bases. CDR1 and CDR2 from the germline V gene are LGHNA and YSLEER. This CDR3 contains 16 residues. V was pared by 0 bases and J by 5 bases, with 8 bases of the junction left unmatched. The CDR3 DNA sequence: TGCGCCAGCAGCCAAGATCAGGGGGCAGGAAGGACTGAAGCTTTCTTT. Translating it yields CASSQDQGAGRTEAFF.

The table lists this clonotype with many counts. This sequence joins TRBV2 and TRBJ1-1, with D perhaps matching TRBD1 (6 bases). The germline gives CDR1 SNHLY, CDR2 FYNNEI. The CDR3 consists of 13 residues. The V end was cut by 6 bases, the J end by 3 bases, with 11 bases between. CDR3 protein: CASRDDRHTEAFF. The CDR3 bases are TGTGCCAGCAGAGATGACAGGCACACTGAAGCTTTCTTT.

Many counts were recorded for this clonotype. The chain has TRBV12-3 or TRBV12-4 and TRBJ1-5; no firm D call. V lost 6 bases to trimming and J lost 0 bases, with 9 bases between them. This CDR3 is 14 amino acids long. DNA of the CDR3: TGTGCCAGCAGCTTCGGGGTTAGCAATCAGCCCCAGCATTTT. Its protein is CASSFGVSNQPQHF.

This clonotype came up a few times. J is TRBJ2-1 and V is TRBV27, with 9 bases matching TRBD1. CDR1 and CDR2 (germline): MNHEY, SMNVEV (reference sequence). V was clipped by 6 bases and J by 7 bases; unmatched bases: 10. The length of the CDR3 is 15 residues. CDR3 coding DNA: TGTGCCAGCAGCCCAGACAGGGGGTTTTTAAATGAGCAGTTCTTC. Protein sequence: CASSPDRGFLNEQFF.

The CDR3 DNA sequence: TGCAGCGCAAAGGGGGACAAATCCGGGAGGGAGACCCAGTACTTC. Its protein product is CSAKGDKSGRETQYF. The chain uses TRBV29-1 and TRBJ2-5, with TRBD2 as a possible D gene (7 bases). There are 15 residues in the CDR3. Trimming cost V 7 bases and J 5 bases, with 23 bases left between them. Germline V gene data show CDR1 as SQVTM and CDR2 as ANQGSEA.

The sample holds a few counts of this clonotype. This chain uses TRBV4-2 with TRBJ2-3, with 9 bases that match TRBD2. The V gene end was trimmed by 6 bases and the J gene end by 4 bases; junction bases not matched to a gene: 8. Germline CDR1 and CDR2: LGHNA and YNFKEQ. This CDR3 is 15 amino acids long. The CDR3 sequence: CASSQGGLAADTQYF. DNA for the CDR3: TGTGCCAGCAGTCAGGGGGGACTAGCCGCAGATACGCAGTATTTT.

The sample holds a few counts of this clonotype. V is TRBV20-1 and J is TRBJ2-3; tentatively, D is TRBD1 (6 bases). This CDR3 is built from 13 residues. V was shortened by 7 bases and J by 0 bases, with 11 bases between the two germline ends. Germline V lookup: CDR1 DFQATT, CDR2 SNEGSKA (reference sequence). CDR3: CSVVGTSTDTQYF. CDR3 DNA: TGCAGTGTGGTAGGGACAAGCACAGATACGCAGTATTTT.

Only a few counts were recorded for this clonotype. The gene calls are TRBV4-3 and TRBJ1-5; D is unclear. Looked up from germline, CDR1 is LGHNA and CDR2 is YSLEER. This CDR3 is 17 amino acids long. Trimming removed 2 bases from V and 2 bases from J, with 16 bases in between. The CDR3 nucleotides are TGCGCCAGCAGCCAACATGCCGGCACGAGGGGCAATCAGCCCCAGCATTTT. This sequence encodes CASSQHAGTRGNQPQHF.

This clonotype was detected only a few times. This chain's CDR3 is CASRAGQGVMNTEAFF. CDR3 nucleotides: TGTGCCAGCAGGGCGGGACAGGGAGTAATGAACACTGAAGCTTTCTTT. The chain has TRBV12-3 or TRBV12-4 and TRBJ1-1; 9 bases fit TRBD1. J was trimmed by 0 bases and V by 6 bases; bases with no gene match: 8. This CDR3 has 16 amino acids.

This chain joins TRBV12-3 or TRBV12-4 and TRBJ2-3, with 7 bases fitting TRBD1. Unmatched junction bases numbered 4, after V lost 6 bases and J lost 4 bases. CDR3 length: 13 amino acids. CDR3 nucleotides: TGTGCCAGCAGGATCACAGGGGCAGATACGCAGTATTTT. Translating it yields CASRITGADTQYF.

The gene calls are TRBV7-6 and TRBJ2-7, with D unclear. Germline loops: CDR1 SGHVS, CDR2 FNYEAQ. The CDR3 contains 14 residues. The ends were cut back, 5 bases at V and 3 bases at J, with 14 bases in the middle. In DNA form, the CDR3 reads TGTGCCAGCAGCCCAAGGACGGTTGGCTACGAGCAGTACTTC. Its translation: CASSPRTVGYEQYF.

The V call is TRBV4-2, the J call TRBJ2-1; D is unclear. Per the germline V gene, CDR1 is LGHNA and CDR2 is YNFKEQ. This CDR3 has 15 amino acids. V was pared by 4 bases and J by 7 bases, with 17 bases between. CDR3 nucleotide sequence: TGTGCCAGCAGCCGGCACTTCATGGCAGAAAATGAGCAGTTCTTC. Encoded protein: CASSRHFMAENEQFF.

At least ten counts were recorded for this clonotype. The CDR3 protein is CASSQDSLGGSYNEQFF. CDR3 sequence (DNA): TGCGCCAGCAGCCAAGATTCACTCGGGGGATCCTACAATGAGCAGTTCTTC. The rearrangement links TRBV4-3 to TRBJ2-1; a weak D match, TRBD2 (6 bases). The CDR3 has 17 residues. Germline lookup yields CDR1 LGHNA and CDR2 YSLEER. Trimming cost V 0 bases and J 1 base, with 13 bases left between them.

This chain links TRBV7-9 with TRBJ1-4, with 7 nucleotides matching TRBD1. Germline V CDR1 and CDR2: SEHNR, FQNEAQ (reference sequence). CDR3 length: 14 residues. The J segment lost 7 bases and the V segment lost 3 bases, leaving 5 bases of the junction unmatched. CDR3 amino acids: CASSFDRAIEKLFF. For the CDR3, the DNA is TGTGCCAGCAGCTTCGACAGGGCTATTGAAAAACTGTTTTTT.